Reported below is one T cell receptor beta chain. Its target is unknown. Donors likely had unrecorded immune exposures despite being nominally healthy when sampled. Germline V gene data show CDR1 as SNHLY and CDR2 as FYNNEI. CDR3 length: 14 residues. V lost 5 bases and J lost 2; bases outside the gene matches: 6. These data are taken from a study of cytomegalovirus exposure and HLA in healthy donors. The study, taken as a whole, reports: For most TCR beta V segments, an earlier analysis put the productive rate at about 90% or about 30% of the time. There were several of the most significant clusters that appeared linked to common viral pathogens in a later analysis. The HLA-A and HLA-B alleles of most subjects were reportedly predicted accurately from TCR beta sequences.

Amplification used 60 Vbeta primers and 13 Jbeta primers. Profiling relied on immunoSEQ multiplex PCR, and the TCRdb table lists in-frame clones only, not all of them. The profile shows about 190,000 clones, around four fifths of them singletons. Sequencing input: PBMCs. This chain links TRBV2 with TRBJ2-7; 7 bases fit TRBD1. This sequence originates from a man aged 35 to 55 in good health and CMV-seropositive. The CDR3 DNA reads as TGTGCCAGCAGTATCCAGGGGGTCGCCTACGAGCAGTACTTC. It yields the protein CASSIQGVAYEQYF.